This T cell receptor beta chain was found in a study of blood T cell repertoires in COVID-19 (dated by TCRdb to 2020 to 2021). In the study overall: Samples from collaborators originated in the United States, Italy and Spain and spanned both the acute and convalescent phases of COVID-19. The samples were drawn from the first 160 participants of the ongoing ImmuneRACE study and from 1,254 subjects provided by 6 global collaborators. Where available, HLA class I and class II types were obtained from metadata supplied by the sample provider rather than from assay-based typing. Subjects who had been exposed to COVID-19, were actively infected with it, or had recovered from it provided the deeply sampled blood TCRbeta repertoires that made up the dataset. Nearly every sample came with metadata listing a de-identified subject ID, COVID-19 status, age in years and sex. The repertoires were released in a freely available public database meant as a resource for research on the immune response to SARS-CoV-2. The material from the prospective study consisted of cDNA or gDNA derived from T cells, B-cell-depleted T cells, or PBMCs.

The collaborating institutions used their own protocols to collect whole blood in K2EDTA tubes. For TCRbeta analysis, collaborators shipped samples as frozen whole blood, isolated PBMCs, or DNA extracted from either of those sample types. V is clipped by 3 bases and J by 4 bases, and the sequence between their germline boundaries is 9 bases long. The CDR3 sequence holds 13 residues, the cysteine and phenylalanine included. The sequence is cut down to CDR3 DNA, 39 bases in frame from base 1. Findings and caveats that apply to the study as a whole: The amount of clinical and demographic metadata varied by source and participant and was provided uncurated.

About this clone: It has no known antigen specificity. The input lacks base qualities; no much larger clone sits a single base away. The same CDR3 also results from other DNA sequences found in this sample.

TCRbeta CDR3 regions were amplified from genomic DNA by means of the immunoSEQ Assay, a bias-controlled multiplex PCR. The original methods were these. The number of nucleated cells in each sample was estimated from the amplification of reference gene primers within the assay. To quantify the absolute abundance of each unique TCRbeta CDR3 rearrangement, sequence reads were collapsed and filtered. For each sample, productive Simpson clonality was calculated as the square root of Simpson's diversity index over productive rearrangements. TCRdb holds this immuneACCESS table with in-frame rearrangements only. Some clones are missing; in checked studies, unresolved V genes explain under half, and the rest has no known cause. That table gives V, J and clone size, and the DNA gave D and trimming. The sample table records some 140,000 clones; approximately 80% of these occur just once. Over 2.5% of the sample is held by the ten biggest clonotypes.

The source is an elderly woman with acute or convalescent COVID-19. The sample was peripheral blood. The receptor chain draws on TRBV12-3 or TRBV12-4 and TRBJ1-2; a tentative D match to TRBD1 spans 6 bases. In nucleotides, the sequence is TGTGCCAGCAGTTTTAGGGGGGGCTATGGCTACACCTTC. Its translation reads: CASSFRGGYGYTF.